This T cell receptor beta chain was recorded in a study of cytomegalovirus exposure and HLA in healthy donors. Findings and limits, study-wide: Immune exposure data for these donors was limited to CMV serostatus. In all likelihood, a cluster of highly shared sequence variants was a sequencing artifact.

Of note for this clone: Its specificity is not known.

It was with 60 Vbeta and 13 Jbeta primers that the PCR ran. Sequencing was performed with immunoSEQ multiplex PCR; in TCRdb, only in-frame clones are kept and a portion is missing. The sample holds tens of thousands of clones; 55% to 75% are singletons and the top ten take about 12%. This TCR was sampled from a woman aged 35 to 49 in good health and CMV-seropositive. The specimen sequenced was PBMCs.

The CDR3 sequence: CASRLRRGLQNIQYF. In nucleotides, the CDR3 is TGTGCAAGTCGCCTCAGACGAGGACTTCAAAACATTCAGTACTTC. The chain recombines TRBV12-2 with TRBJ2-4; TRBD2 was called by the table and not checked on the DNA. TRBV12-2 is a pseudogene segment. This CDR3 has 15 residues.